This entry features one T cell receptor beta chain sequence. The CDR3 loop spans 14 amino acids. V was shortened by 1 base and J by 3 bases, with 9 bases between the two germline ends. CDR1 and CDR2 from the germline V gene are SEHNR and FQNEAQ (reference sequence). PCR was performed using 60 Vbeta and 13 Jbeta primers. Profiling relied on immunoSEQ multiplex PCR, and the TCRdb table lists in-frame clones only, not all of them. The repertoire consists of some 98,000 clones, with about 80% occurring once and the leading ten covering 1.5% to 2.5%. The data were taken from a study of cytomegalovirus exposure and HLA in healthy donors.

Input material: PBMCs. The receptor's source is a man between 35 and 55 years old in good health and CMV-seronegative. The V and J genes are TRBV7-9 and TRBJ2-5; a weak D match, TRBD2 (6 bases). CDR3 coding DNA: TGTGCCAGCAGCTTAGGCGGGGATAAAGAGACCCAGTACTTC. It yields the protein CASSLGGDKETQYF.